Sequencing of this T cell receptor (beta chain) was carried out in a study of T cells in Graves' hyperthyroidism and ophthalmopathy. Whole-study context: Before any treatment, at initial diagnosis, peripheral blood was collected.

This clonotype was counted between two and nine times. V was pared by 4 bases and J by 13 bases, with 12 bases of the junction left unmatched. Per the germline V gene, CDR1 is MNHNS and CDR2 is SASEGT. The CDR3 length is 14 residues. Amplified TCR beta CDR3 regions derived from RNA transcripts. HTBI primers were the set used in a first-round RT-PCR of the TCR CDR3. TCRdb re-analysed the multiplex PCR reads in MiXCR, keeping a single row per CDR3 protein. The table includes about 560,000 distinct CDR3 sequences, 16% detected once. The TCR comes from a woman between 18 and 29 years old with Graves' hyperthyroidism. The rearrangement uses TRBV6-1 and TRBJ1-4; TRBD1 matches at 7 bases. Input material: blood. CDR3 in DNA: TGTGCCAGCAGTGTTACAGGGGTCCCAGGGGCACTGTTTTTT. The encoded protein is CASSVTGVPGALFF.